This TCR beta chain is drawn from a study of tumor and adjacent non-tumor tissue in lung cancer. No cell sorting was done before RNA was extracted from the tissue. Distant lung tissue was collected more than 3 cm away from the tumor edge. A modified ARM-PCR protocol with three rounds of nested PCR amplified TCRbeta. TCRdb re-called the multiplex PCR reads through MiXCR, storing one row per CDR3 protein. The sample lists about 98,000 distinct CDR3 sequences, roughly 78% occurring once. On this clonotype itself: This is likely a read error, given that the CDR3 carries no conserved phenylalanine or tryptophan at its end.

CDR1 KGHSH and CDR2 LQKENI come from the germline V gene. The CDR3 is 13 residues long. Trimming cost V 6 bases and J 7 bases; bases outside gene matches: 8. This clonotype originated in a man aged 55 to 69 with small cell lung cancer. This sequence joins TRBV18 and TRBJ2-7; TRBD1 agrees at 8 bases. The specimen was distant non-tumor lung tissue. The CDR3 region has the DNA TGTGCCAGCTCTTCCGACAGGGGCGGGGAGCAGTACATC. This sequence encodes CASSSDRGGEQYI.